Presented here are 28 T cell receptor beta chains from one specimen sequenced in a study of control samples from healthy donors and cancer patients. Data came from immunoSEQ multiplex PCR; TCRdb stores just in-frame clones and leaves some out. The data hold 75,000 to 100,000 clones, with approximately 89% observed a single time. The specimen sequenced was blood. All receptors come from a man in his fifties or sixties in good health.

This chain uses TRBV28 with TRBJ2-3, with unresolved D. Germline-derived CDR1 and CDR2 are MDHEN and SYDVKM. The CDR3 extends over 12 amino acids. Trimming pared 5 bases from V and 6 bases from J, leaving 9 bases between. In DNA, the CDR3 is TGTGCCAGCAGTCAACGACCTGATACGCAGTATTTT. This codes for CASSQRPDTQYF.

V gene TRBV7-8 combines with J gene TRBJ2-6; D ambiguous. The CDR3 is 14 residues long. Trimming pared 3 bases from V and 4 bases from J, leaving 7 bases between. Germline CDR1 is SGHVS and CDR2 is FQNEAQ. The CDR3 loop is CASSFVAGANVLTF. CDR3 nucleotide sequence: TGTGCCAGCAGCTTCGTTGCCGGGGCCAACGTCCTGACTTTC.

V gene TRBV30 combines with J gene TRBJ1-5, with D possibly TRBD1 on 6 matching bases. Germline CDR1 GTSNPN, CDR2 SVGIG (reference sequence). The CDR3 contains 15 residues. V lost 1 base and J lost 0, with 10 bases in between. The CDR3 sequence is CAWSEQGYSNQPQHF. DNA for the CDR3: TGTGCCTGGAGTGAACAGGGTTATAGCAATCAGCCCCAGCATTTT.

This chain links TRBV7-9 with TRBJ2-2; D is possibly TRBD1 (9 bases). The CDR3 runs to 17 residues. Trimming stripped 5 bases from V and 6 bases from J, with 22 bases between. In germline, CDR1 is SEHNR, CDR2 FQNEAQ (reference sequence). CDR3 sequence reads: CASSIRGGQGSAGELFF. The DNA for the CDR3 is TGTGCCAGCAGCATCCGGGGGGGACAGGGTTCCGCCGGGGAGCTGTTTTTT. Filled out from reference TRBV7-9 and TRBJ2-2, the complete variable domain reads DTGVSQNPRHKITKRGQNVTFRCDPISEHNRLYWYRQTLGQGPEFLTYFQNEAQLEKSRLLSDRFSAERPKGSFSTLEIQRTEQGDSAMYLCASSIRGGQGSAGELFFGEGSRLTVL.

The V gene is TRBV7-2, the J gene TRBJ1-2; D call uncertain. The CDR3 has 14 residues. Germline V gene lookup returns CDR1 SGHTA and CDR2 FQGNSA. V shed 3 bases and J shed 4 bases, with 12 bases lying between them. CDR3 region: CASSLRGSPYGYTF. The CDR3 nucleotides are TGTGCCAGCAGCTTGCGGGGTAGTCCCTATGGCTACACCTTC.

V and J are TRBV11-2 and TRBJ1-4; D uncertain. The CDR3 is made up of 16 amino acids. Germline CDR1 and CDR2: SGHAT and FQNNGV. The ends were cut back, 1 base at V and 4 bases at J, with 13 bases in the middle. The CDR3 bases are TGTGCCAGCAGCTTAGCGCCCGGGAGTGGTAATGAAAAACTGTTTTTT. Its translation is CASSLAPGSGNEKLFF.

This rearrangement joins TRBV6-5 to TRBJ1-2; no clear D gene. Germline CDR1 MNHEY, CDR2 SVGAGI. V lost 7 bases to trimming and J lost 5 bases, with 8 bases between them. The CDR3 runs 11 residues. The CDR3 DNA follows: TGTGCCAGCAAAAGGGAGTATGGCTACACCTTC. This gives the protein CASKREYGYTF.

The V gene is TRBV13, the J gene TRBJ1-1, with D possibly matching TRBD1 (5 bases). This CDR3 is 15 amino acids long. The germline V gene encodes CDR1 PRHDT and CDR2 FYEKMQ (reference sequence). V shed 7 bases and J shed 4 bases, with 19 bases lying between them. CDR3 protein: CASTLGRLGSTEAFF. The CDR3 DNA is TGTGCCAGCACCTTGGGGCGCTTAGGGTCCACTGAAGCTTTCTTT.

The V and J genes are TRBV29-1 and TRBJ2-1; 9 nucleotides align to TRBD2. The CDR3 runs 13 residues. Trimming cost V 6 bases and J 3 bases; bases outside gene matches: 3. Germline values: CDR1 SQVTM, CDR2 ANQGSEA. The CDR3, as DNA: TGCAGCGTAATAGCGGGGGACTACAATGAGCAGTTCTTC. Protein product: CSVIAGDYNEQFF.

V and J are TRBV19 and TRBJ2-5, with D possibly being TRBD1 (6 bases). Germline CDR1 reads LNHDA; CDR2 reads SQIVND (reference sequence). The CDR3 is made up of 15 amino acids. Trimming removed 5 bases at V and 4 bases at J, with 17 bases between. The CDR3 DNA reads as TGTGCCAGTAGTCCTTCTTCCAACAGGGTAGAGACCCAGTACTTC. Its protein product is CASSPSSNRVETQYF.

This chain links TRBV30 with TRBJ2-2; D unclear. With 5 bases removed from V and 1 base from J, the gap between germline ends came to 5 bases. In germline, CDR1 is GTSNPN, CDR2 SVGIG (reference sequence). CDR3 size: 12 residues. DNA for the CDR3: TGTGCCTGGGTCATGAACACCGGGGAGCTGTTTTTT. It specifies CAWVMNTGELFF.

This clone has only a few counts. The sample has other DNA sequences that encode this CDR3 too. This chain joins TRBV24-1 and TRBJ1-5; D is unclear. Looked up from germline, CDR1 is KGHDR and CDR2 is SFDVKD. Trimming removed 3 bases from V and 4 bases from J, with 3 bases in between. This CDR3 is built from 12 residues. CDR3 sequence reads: CATSDLNQPQHF. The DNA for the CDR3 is TGTGCCACCAGTGATCTTAATCAGCCCCAGCATTTT.

The CDR3 DNA is TGCGCCAGCAGCTCTCATAGCGGGGAGTACAATGAGCAGTTCTTC. Amino acids: CASSSHSGEYNEQFF. The gene calls are TRBV5-1 and TRBJ2-1; 8 bases agree with TRBD2. The CDR3 has 15 amino acids. The V gene's germline CDR1 is SGHRS and CDR2 YFSETQ. V lost 3 bases, J lost 4 bases, and 6 bases stayed unmatched.

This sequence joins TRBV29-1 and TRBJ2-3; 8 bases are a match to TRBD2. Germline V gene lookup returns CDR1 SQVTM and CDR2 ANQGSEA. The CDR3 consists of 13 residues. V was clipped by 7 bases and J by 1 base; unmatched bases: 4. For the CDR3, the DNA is TGCAGCGCCCGAGCGGGGGGCACAGATACGCAGTATTTT. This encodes CSARAGGTDTQYF.

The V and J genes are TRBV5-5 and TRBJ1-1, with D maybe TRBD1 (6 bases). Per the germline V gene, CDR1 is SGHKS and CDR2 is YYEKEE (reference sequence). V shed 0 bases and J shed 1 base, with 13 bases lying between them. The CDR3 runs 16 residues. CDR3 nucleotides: TGTGCCAGCAGCTTGGTGGGGGGCAGGGGGAACACTGAAGCTTTCTTT. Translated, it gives CASSLVGGRGNTEAFF.

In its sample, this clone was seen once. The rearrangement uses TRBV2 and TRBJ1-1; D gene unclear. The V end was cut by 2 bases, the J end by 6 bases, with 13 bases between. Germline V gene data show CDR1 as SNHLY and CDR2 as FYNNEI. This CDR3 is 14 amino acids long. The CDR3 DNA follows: TGTGCCAGCAGTGAACGATCCCCTCCCCCTGAAGCTTTCTTT. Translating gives CASSERSPPPEAFF.

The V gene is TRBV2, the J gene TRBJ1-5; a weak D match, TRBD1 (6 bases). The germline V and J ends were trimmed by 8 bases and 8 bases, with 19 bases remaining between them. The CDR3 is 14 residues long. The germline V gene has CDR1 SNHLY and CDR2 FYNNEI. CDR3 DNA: TGTGCCAGCGCCCCCTCGGGGGGGGCGAAGCCCCAGCATTTT. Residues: CASAPSGGAKPQHF. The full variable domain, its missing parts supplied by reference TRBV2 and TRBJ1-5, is EPEVTQTPSHQVTQMGQEVILRCVPISNHLYFYWYRQILGQKVEFLVSFYNNEISEKSEIFDDQFSVERPDGSNFTLKIRSTKLEDSAMYFCASAPSGGAKPQHFGDGTRLSIL.

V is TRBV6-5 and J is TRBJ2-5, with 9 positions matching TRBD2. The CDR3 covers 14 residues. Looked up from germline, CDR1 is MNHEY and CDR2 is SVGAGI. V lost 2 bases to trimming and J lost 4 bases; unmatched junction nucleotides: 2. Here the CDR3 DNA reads TGTGCCAGCAGTTACGGCGGGGGGGCAGAGACCCAGTACTTC. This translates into CASSYGGGAETQYF.

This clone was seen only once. DNA of the CDR3: TGTGCCAGCAGCTTAGTGGATCGGCTAGCGAGCACAGATACGCAGTATTTT. Its protein product is CASSLVDRLASTDTQYF. This sequence joins TRBV7-6 and TRBJ2-3; a weak D match, TRBD2 (6 bases). Trimming took 1 base from V and 0 from J, leaving 14 bases between them. This CDR3 has 17 residues. CDR1 is SGHVS, CDR2 FNYEAQ, per germline.

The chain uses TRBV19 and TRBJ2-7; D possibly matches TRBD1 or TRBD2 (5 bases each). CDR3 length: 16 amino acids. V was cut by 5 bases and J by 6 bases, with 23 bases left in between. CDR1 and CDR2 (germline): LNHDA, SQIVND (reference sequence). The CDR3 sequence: CASSPRDGPFLSEQYF. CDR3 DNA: TGTGCCAGTAGTCCCCGGGACGGACCTTTTCTATCCGAGCAGTACTTC.

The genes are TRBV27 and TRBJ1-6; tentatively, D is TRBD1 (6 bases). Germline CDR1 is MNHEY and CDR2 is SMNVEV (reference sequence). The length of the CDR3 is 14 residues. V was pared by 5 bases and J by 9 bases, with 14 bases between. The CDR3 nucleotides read TGTGCCAGCAGTCCTACAGGGACCAGTTCACCCCTCCACTTT. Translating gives CASSPTGTSSPLHF.

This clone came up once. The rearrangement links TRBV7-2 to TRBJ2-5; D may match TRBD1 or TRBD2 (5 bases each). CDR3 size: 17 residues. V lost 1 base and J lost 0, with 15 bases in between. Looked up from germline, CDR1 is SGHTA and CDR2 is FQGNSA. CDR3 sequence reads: CASSLGPGLGDQETQYF. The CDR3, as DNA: TGTGCCAGCAGCTTAGGGCCGGGGCTGGGGGACCAAGAGACCCAGTACTTC.

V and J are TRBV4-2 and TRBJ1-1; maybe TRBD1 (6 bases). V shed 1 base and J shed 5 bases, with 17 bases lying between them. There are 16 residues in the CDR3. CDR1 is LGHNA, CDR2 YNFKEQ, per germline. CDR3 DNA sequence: TGTGCCAGCAGCCAAGGGGGAACAGGGAGGCGTACTGAAGCTTTCTTT. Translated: CASSQGGTGRRTEAFF.

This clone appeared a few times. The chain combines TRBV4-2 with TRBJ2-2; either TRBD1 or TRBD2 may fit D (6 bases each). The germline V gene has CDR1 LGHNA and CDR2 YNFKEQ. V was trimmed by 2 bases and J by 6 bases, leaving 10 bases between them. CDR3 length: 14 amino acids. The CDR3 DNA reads TGTGCCAGCAGCCAATGGGGGGCAGCCGGGGAGCTGTTTTTT. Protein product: CASSQWGAAGELFF.

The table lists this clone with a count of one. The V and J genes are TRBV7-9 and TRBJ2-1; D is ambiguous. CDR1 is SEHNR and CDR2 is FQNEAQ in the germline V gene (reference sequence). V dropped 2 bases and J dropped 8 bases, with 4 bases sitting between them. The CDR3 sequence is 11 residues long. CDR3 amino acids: CASSLLYEQFF. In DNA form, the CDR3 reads TGTGCCAGCAGCTTACTGTATGAGCAGTTCTTC. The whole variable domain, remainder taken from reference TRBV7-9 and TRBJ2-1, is DTGVSQNPRHKITKRGQNVTFRCDPISEHNRLYWYRQTLGQGPEFLTYFQNEAQLEKSRLLSDRFSAERPKGSFSTLEIQRTEQGDSAMYLCASSLLYEQFFGPGTRLTVL.

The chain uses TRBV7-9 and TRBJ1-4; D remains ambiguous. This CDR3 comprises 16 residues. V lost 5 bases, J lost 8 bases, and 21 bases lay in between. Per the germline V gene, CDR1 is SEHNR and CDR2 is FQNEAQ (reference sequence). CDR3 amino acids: CASSRSNDIGGEKLFF. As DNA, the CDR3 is TGTGCCAGCAGCCGTAGTAACGACATAGGAGGGGAAAAACTGTTTTTT. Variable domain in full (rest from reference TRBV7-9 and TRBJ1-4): DTGVSQNPRHKITKRGQNVTFRCDPISEHNRLYWYRQTLGQGPEFLTYFQNEAQLEKSRLLSDRFSAERPKGSFSTLEIQRTEQGDSAMYLCASSRSNDIGGEKLFFGSGTQLSVL.

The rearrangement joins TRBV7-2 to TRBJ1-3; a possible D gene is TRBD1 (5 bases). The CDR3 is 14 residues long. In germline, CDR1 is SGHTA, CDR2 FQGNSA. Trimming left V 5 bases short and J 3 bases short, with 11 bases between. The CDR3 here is CASSLGTLGNTIYF. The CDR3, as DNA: TGTGCCAGCAGCCTCGGGACTCTTGGAAACACCATATATTTT.

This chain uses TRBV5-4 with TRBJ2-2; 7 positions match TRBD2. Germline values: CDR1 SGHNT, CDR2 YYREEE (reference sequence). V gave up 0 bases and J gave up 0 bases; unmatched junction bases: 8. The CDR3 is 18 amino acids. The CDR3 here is CASSLAAGLFTNTGELFF. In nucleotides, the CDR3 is TGTGCCAGCAGCTTGGCAGCGGGACTCTTCACGAACACCGGGGAGCTGTTTTTT.